These 7 T cell receptor beta chains came from one sample sequenced in a study of identical twins. TCRdb ran MiXCR on the 5' RACE reads and lists one entry per CDR3 protein. Of around 1.7 million distinct CDR3 sequences in the sample, around a third are singletons; the top ten hold more than 0.25%. The sequenced sample was cord blood. These receptors were collected from a newborn girl in good health.

This clonotype has a handful of counts. The chain couples TRBV3-1 to TRBJ1-1; D remains ambiguous. This CDR3 is 12 amino acids long. Germline CDR1 and CDR2: LGHDT and YNNKEL (reference sequence). Between the trimmed V and J ends, which lost 3 bases and 1 base, there was a span of 3 bases. CDR3 sequence reads: CASSHQNTEAFF. DNA for the CDR3: TGTGCCAGCAGCCATCAGAACACTGAAGCTTTCTTT.

The chain is built from TRBV10-3 and TRBJ2-5, with D tentatively TRBD2 (5 bases). TRBJ2-7 explains the end of the DNA better; the J call may be wrong. The germline V gene has CDR1 ENHRY and CDR2 SYGVKD. The length of the CDR3 is 14 residues. This CDR3 is CAISESGDHYEQYF. The CDR3 DNA is TGTGCCATCAGTGAGAGCGGAGACCACTACGAGCAGTACTTC.

The CDR3 DNA sequence: TGTGCCACCAGTGATTTGCCACGGAAAACCTACGAGCAGTACTTC. Translation: CATSDLPRKTYEQYF. The chain uses TRBV24-1 and TRBJ2-7, with unresolved D. The CDR3 totals 15 residues. Germline V lookup: CDR1 KGHDR, CDR2 SFDVKD. Trimming took off 0 bases at V and 2 bases at J, with 10 bases between the two ends.

This clonotype was counted only a few times. Mismatch with germline at one junction end may stem from a read error. The rearrangement links TRBV4-1 to TRBJ1-1; possibly TRBD1 for D (5 bases). Germline CDR1 is MGHRA and CDR2 is YSYEKL. The CDR3 has 15 amino acids. The CDR3 sequence: CASSQGRGANTEAFF. CDR3 nucleotides: TGTGCCAGCAGCCAAGGGAGAGGGGCGAACACTGAAGCTTTCTTT.

The chain employs TRBV9 and TRBJ1-5, with a possible D match to TRBD1 (6 bases). V lost 4 bases to trimming and J lost 0 bases, with 14 bases between them. This CDR3 is built from 16 residues. The germline gives CDR1 SGDLS, CDR2 YYNGEE. The CDR3 loop is CASSPGGGNSNQPQHF. As DNA, the CDR3 is TGTGCCAGCAGCCCTGGAGGGGGAAATAGCAATCAGCCCCAGCATTTT.

This clonotype was observed a handful of times. The V and J genes are TRBV6-5 and TRBJ2-1; TRBD1 matches at 7 bases. The CDR3 sequence is 14 residues long. CDR1 MNHEY and CDR2 SVGAGI come from the germline V gene. V shed 6 bases and J 6 bases; nucleotides not matched to a gene: 8. The CDR3 DNA is TGTGCCAGCAGGCCCAGGGGGATCGGCAATGAGCAGTTCTTC. Protein: CASRPRGIGNEQFF.

This clonotype was seen only a few times. V gene TRBV4-1 combines with J gene TRBJ2-4; a possible D gene is TRBD2 (5 bases). The germline V gene encodes CDR1 MGHRA and CDR2 YSYEKL. Trimming pared 1 base from V and 13 bases from J, leaving 20 bases between. The CDR3 contains 15 residues. The CDR3 protein is CASSQAVGVSNEQYF. The CDR3 DNA reads as TGCGCCAGCAGCCAAGCTGTCGGGGTCAGTAATGAGCAGTACTTC.